Below, 15 T cell receptor beta chains from the same sample are listed, as sequenced in a study of naive and memory T cell subsets. Two oligonucleotides, mixed equimolar, formed the beta constant-region primer covering TRBC1 and TRBC2. TCRdb re-called the UMI-ligation and nested PCR reads through MiXCR, storing one row per CDR3 protein. Here the sample spans around 40,000 distinct CDR3 sequences, about an eighth being singletons. Sequencing used effector memory CD4+ T cells from blood. Subset given: effector memory, CD45RA- CD27-. The receptor set was obtained from a human donor in good health.

The V gene is TRBV19, the J gene TRBJ1-1; D is possibly TRBD1 (5 bases). The CDR3 consists of 16 residues. CDR1 and CDR2 (germline): LNHDA, SQIVND (reference sequence). Trimming removed 3 bases from V and 0 bases from J, with 14 bases in between. The CDR3 DNA reads as TGTGCCAGTAGTATCGCAGGGACCCTCATGAACACTGAAGCTTTCTTT. It is translated as CASSIAGTLMNTEAFF. The variable domain in full, completed from reference TRBV19 and TRBJ1-1, reads DGGITQSPKYLFRKEGQNVTLSCEQNLNHDAMYWYRQDPGQGLRLIYYSQIVNDFQKGDIAEGYSVSREKKESFPLTVTSAQKNPTAFYLCASSIAGTLMNTEAFFGQGTRLTVV.

In nucleotides, the CDR3 is TGCGCCAGCAGCTTGGGGGGAGGGGGCCATAGCAATCAGCCCCAGCATTTT. Residues: CASSLGGGGHSNQPQHF. The chain joins TRBV5-1 to TRBJ1-5, with TRBD1 matching 7 bases. With 0 bases clipped from V and 0 bases from J, the junction kept 6 bases outside the gene matches. Germline V gene data show CDR1 as SGHRS and CDR2 as YFSETQ. CDR3 length equals 17 residues.

There are a few counts of this clonotype. Being one base from a much bigger clone, this may be a read error. The chain couples TRBV7-2 to TRBJ2-3, with TRBD2 matching over 9 bases. Losses at the gene ends were 6 bases for V and 11 bases for J; bases not matched to a gene: 6. This CDR3 is built from 12 residues. Germline V gene sequence: CDR1 SGHTA, CDR2 FQGNSA. Here the CDR3 DNA reads TGTGCCAGCAGTGCTAGCGGGGTGAGGCAGTATTTT. Residues: CASSASGVRQYF. Complete variable domain (other parts from reference TRBV7-2 and TRBJ2-3): GAGVSQSPSNKVTEKGKDVELRCDPISGHTALYWYRQSLGQGLEFLIYFQGNSAPDKSGLPSDRFSAERTGGSVSTLTIQRTQQEDSAVYLCASSASGVRQYFGPGTRLTVL.

In DNA, the CDR3 is TGTGCCAGCAGCTTACAACAGGGGGGCGATGAAAAACTGTTTTTT. It translates to CASSLQQGGDEKLFF. V gene TRBV7-2 combines with J gene TRBJ1-4; 8 nucleotides align to TRBD1. J lost 6 bases, V lost 2 bases, and 5 bases had no gene match. The CDR3 spans 15 residues. Germline values: CDR1 SGHTA, CDR2 FQGNSA.

There are many counts of this clonotype. V gene TRBV19 combines with J gene TRBJ2-2; 10 bases line up with TRBD2. Per the germline V gene, CDR1 is LNHDA and CDR2 is SQIVND (reference sequence). The CDR3 has 15 residues. V lost 5 bases, J lost 7 bases, and 7 bases stayed unmatched. This CDR3 is CASSPPGLASGELFF. CDR3 DNA: TGTGCCAGTAGTCCCCCGGGACTAGCGAGCGGGGAGCTGTTTTTT. The variable domain in full, completed from reference TRBV19 and TRBJ2-2, reads DGGITQSPKYLFRKEGQNVTLSCEQNLNHDAMYWYRQDPGQGLRLIYYSQIVNDFQKGDIAEGYSVSREKKESFPLTVTSAQKNPTAFYLCASSPPGLASGELFFGEGSRLTVL.

V is TRBV30 and J is TRBJ2-1; TRBD2 aligns across 8 bases. The junction had 6 bases not matched to a gene; V was cut back by 3 bases and J by 2 bases. Germline V gives CDR1 GTSNPN, CDR2 SVGIG (reference sequence). CDR3 size: 15 residues. CDR3: CAWRAASGPYNEQFF. The CDR3 DNA reads as TGTGCCTGGAGAGCAGCTAGCGGGCCCTACAATGAGCAGTTCTTC.

The CDR3 sequence is CSARPGTLVRNEAFF. CDR3 DNA: TGCAGTGCTCGTCCCGGGACACTAGTCCGGAACGAAGCTTTCTTT. This chain uses TRBV20-1 with TRBJ1-1; a possible D gene is TRBD1 (6 bases). The CDR3 is made up of 15 amino acids. CDR1 is DFQATT and CDR2 is SNEGSKA in the germline V gene (reference sequence). V was cut by 5 bases and J by 8 bases, with 24 bases left in between.

This clonotype was picked up many times. The gene calls are TRBV18 and TRBJ2-7; D remains ambiguous. Germline assignment: CDR1 KGHSH and CDR2 LQKENI. The CDR3 is made up of 13 amino acids. The germline V and J ends were trimmed by 8 bases and 3 bases, with 14 bases remaining between them. CDR3 loop: CASTSVQLYEQYF. The CDR3 DNA sequence: TGTGCCAGCACATCAGTGCAGCTCTACGAGCAGTACTTC.

This clonotype was counted between two and nine times. This rearrangement joins TRBV4-1 to TRBJ2-3; D ambiguous. The CDR3 loop spans 16 amino acids. The ends were cut back, 1 base at V and 2 bases at J, with 13 bases in the middle. In germline, CDR1 is MGHRA, CDR2 YSYEKL. The CDR3: CASSQVDLISTDTQYF. CDR3 nucleotide sequence: TGCGCCAGCAGCCAAGTCGACTTGATATCCACAGATACGCAGTATTTT.

V is TRBV6-5 and J is TRBJ1-4; D is possibly TRBD1 (6 bases). V was pared by 6 bases and J by 8 bases, with 16 bases between. The germline CDR1 and CDR2 sequences are MNHEY and SVGAGI. The CDR3 runs 14 residues. The CDR3 loop reads CASSPRDTQEKLFF. Here the CDR3 DNA reads TGTGCCAGCAGCCCCCGGGACACCCAGGAAAAACTGTTTTTT.

This clonotype has more than one count but fewer than ten. The gene calls are TRBV5-1 and TRBJ2-5; 7 bases map to TRBD1. The V and J ends lost 4 bases and 5 bases, in that order; junction bases with no gene match: 5. This CDR3 is 13 amino acids long. CDR1 and CDR2 from the germline V gene are SGHRS and YFSETQ. The CDR3 region is CASSPGQRETQYF. CDR3 DNA sequence: TGCGCCAGCAGCCCGGGACAGAGGGAGACCCAGTACTTC.

The genes are TRBV9 and TRBJ2-5; D is perhaps TRBD2 (6 bases). Per germline, CDR1 SGDLS and CDR2 YYNGEE. This CDR3 is 15 amino acids long. Trimming took 6 bases from V and 5 from J, leaving 20 bases between them. CDR3 DNA sequence: TGTGCCAGCAATAAAGATAGCCGACGGGAGGAGACCCAGTACTTC. Protein: CASNKDSRREETQYF.

This clonotype was counted ten times or more. The chain uses TRBV2 and TRBJ2-3, with D possibly TRBD2 on 7 matching bases. V lost 8 bases and J 2 bases, leaving 11 bases between the germline ends. This CDR3 contains 13 residues. Germline-derived CDR1 and CDR2 are SNHLY and FYNNEI. This CDR3 is CASGGAFTDTQYF. CDR3 coding DNA: TGTGCCAGCGGGGGGGCCTTCACAGATACGCAGTATTTT.

This clonotype was seen ten or more times. The chain links TRBV30 to TRBJ1-4; 7 nucleotides align to TRBD1. After removal of 0 bases from V and 5 bases from J, the junction contained 12 bases not matched to a gene. Germline CDR1 reads GTSNPN; CDR2 reads SVGIG (reference sequence). This CDR3 is 17 amino acids long. CDR3 loop: CAWSVRNLDRLNEKLFF. The CDR3 coding sequence is TGTGCCTGGAGTGTACGGAACCTGGACAGGTTAAATGAAAAACTGTTTTTT.

V usage is TRBV7-2 and J usage is TRBJ2-2; no clear D. CDR1 is SGHTA, CDR2 FQGNSA, per germline. The CDR3 consists of 12 residues. The germline V and J ends were trimmed by 3 bases and 2 bases, with 1 base remaining between them. The CDR3 sequence is CASSFNTGELFF. CDR3 in DNA: TGTGCCAGCAGCTTTAACACCGGGGAGCTGTTTTTT.